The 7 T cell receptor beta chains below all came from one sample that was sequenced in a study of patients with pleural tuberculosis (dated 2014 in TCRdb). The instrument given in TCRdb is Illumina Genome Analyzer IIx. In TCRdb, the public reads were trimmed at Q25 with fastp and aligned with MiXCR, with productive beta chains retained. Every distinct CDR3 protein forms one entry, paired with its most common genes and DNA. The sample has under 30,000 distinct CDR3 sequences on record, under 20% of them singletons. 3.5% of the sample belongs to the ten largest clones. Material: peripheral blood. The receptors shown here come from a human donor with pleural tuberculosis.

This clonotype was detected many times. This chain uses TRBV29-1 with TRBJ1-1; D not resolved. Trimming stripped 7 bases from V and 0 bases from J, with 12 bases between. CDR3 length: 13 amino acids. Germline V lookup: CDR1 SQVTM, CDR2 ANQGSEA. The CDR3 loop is CSAERQMNTEAFF. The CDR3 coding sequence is TGCAGCGCTGAGAGGCAGATGAACACTGAAGCTTTCTTT.

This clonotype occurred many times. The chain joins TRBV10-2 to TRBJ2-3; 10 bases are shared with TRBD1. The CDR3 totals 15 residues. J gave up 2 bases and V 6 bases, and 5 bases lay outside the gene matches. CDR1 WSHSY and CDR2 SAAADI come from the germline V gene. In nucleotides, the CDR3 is TGCGCCAGCAGGAGGACAGGGGGGGACACAGATACGCAGTATTTT. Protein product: CASRRTGGDTDTQYF.

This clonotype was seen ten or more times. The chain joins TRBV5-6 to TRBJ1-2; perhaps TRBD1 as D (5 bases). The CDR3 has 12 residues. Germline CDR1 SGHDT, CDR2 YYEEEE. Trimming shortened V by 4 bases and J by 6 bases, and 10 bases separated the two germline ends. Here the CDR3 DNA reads TGTGCCAGCAGCCAAGGGGCCGATGGCTACACCTTC. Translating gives CASSQGADGYTF.

The CDR3 region has the DNA TGTGCCTGGGGCCTTAGCGGGGGGGCCCCCAATGAGCAGTTCTTC. As protein: CAWGLSGGAPNEQFF. V usage is TRBV30 and J usage is TRBJ2-1, with 11 nucleotides matching TRBD2. Germline V lookup: CDR1 GTSNPN, CDR2 SVGIG (reference sequence). CDR3 length: 15 amino acids. Trimming cost V 5 bases and J 6 bases; bases outside gene matches: 9. Combining the CDR3 with reference TRBV30 and TRBJ2-1 gives the whole variable domain SQTIHQWPATLVQPVGSPLSLECTVEGTSNPNLYWYRQAAGRGLQLLFYSVGIGQISSEVPQNLSASRPQDRQFILSSKKLLLSDSGFYLCAWGLSGGAPNEQFFGPGTRLTVL.

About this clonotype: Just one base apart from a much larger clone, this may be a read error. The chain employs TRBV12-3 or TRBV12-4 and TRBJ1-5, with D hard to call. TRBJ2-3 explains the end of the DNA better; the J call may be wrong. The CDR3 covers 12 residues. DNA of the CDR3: TGTGCCAGCAGTTTCCCCTATCAGCCCCAGTATTTT. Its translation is CASSFPYQPQYF.

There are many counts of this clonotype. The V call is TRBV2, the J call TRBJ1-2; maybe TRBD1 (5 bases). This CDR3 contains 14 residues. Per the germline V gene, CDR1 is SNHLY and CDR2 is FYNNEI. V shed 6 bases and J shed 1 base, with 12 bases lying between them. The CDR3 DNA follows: TGTGCCAGCAGATCAGGGACCAATAACTATGGCTACACCTTC. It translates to CASRSGTNNYGYTF.

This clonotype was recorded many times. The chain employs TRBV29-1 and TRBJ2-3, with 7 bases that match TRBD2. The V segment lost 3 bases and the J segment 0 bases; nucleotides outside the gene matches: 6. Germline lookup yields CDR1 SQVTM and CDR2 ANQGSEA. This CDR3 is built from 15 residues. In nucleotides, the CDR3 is TGCAGCGTTGATGCCGGGGGGATTAGCACAGATACGCAGTATTTT. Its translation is CSVDAGGISTDTQYF.